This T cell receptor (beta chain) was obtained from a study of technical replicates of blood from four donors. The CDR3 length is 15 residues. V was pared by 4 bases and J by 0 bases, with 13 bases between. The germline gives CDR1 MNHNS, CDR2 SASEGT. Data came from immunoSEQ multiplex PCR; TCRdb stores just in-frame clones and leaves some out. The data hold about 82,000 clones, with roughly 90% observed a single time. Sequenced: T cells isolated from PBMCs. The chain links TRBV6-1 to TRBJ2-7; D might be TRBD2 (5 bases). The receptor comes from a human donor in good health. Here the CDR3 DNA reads TGTGCCAGCAGTGTCGAAGCGGCGAGCTCCTACGAGCAGTACTTC. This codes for CASSVEAASSYEQYF.